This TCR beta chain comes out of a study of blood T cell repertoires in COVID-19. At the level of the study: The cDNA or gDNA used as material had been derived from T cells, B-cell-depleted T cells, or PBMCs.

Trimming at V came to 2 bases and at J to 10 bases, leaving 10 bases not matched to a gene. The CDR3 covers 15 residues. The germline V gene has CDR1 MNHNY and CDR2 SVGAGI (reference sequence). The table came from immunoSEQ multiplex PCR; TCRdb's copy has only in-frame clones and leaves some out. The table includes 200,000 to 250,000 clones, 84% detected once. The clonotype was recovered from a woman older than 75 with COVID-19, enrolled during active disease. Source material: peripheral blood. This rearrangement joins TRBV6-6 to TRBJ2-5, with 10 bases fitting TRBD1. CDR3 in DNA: TGTGCCAGCAGTTACCTCAGGGGGACAGGGGCTAACCAGTACTTC. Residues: CASSYLRGTGANQYF.